Listed here is a single T cell receptor (beta chain). Its antigen is undetermined. This sample was taken from a study of shared clonotypes between healthy human individuals. Study-level findings and limits: With a few donors compared, approximately 5% of naive CD4 clonotypes were shared. A small donor pool kept down the genetic and exposure-history diversity that was represented.

Terminally differentiated effector memory CD45RA+ cells were excluded by CCR7 positive selection of CD45RO-negative cells. Clones were sequenced by immunoSEQ multiplex PCR, and TCRdb holds only the in-frame ones, with some missing. The table lists approximately 2,200,000 clones, about 92% of them singletons. The CDR3 sequence is 15 residues long. The germline V gene has CDR1 SEHNR and CDR2 FQNEAQ (reference sequence). Trimming shortened V by 2 bases and J by 10 bases, and 18 bases separated the two germline ends. The source is a young man in good health. Some clones in this sample may be carry-over from other donors' samples. The sequenced sample was naive CD8+ T cells from PBMCs. This rearrangement joins TRBV7-9 to TRBJ2-1, with D unclear. The CDR3 coding sequence is TGTGCCAGCAGCTTACAGTCGGACCCAATGCTGGAGCAGTTCTTC. Amino acids: CASSLQSDPMLEQFF.